One TCR beta chain is described in this entry. Followed over time, Seattle patients had been enrolled while infection was active. This record comes from a study of blood T cell repertoires in COVID-19. The overall study: Acute and convalescent COVID-19 samples came from the United States, Italy and Spain. PBMCs, B-cell-depleted T cells, or T cells provided the cDNA or gDNA that made up the material.

The data were produced by immunoSEQ multiplex PCR, yet TCRdb's version contains in-frame clones alone and is incomplete. This sample yields approximately 300,000 clones, of which roughly 90% are seen a single time; about 11% belongs to the top ten. V lost 1 base, J lost 6 bases, and 4 bases stayed unmatched. CDR3 length equals 14 residues. Germline CDR1 is GTSNPN and CDR2 is SVGIG (reference sequence). The source is a woman aged 25 to 45 with COVID-19, enrolled during active disease. Sequenced: peripheral blood. V usage is TRBV30 and J usage is TRBJ2-7; 12 bases are a match to TRBD1. The CDR3 protein is CAWSEGQGASEQYF. The DNA for the CDR3 is TGTGCCTGGAGTGAGGGACAGGGGGCGAGCGAGCAGTACTTC.